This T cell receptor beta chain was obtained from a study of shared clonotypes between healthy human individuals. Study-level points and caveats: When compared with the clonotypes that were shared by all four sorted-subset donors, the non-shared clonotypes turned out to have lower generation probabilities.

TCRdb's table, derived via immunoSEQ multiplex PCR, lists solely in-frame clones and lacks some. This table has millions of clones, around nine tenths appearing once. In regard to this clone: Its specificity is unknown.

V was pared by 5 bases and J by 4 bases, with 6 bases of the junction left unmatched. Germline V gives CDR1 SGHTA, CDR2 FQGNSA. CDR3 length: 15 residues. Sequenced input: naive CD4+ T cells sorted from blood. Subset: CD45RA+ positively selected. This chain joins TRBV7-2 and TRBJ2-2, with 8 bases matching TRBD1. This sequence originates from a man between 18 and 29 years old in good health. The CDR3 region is CASSPRTGSTGELFF. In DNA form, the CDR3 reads TGTGCCAGCAGCCCCCGGACAGGGAGCACCGGGGAGCTGTTTTTT. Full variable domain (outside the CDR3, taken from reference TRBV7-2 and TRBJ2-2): GAGVSQSPSNKVTEKGKDVELRCDPISGHTALYWYRQSLGQGLEFLIYFQGNSAPDKSGLPSDRFSAERTGGSVSTLTIQRTQQEDSAVYLCASSPRTGSTGELFFGEGSRLTVL.